A single sample gave rise to the 21 T cell receptor beta chains below, sequenced in a study of blood T cells in healthy people across ages. With a J-beta primer mix and a sample-barcoded 5' primer, a second PCR ran about 7 to 12 cycles. MiXCR, run by TCRdb on the 5' RACE reads, gives a single entry per CDR3 protein. The data show more than 1 million distinct CDR3 sequences, 40% to 45% seen once. The sequenced sample was blood. All receptors derive from a woman aged 55 to 70 in good health.

V is TRBV6-1 and J is TRBJ2-7; TRBD1 matches 9 bases. The CDR3 is 18 residues long. Looked up from germline, CDR1 is MNHNS and CDR2 is SASEGT. The J segment lost 4 bases and the V segment lost 8 bases, leaving 21 bases of the junction unmatched. The CDR3 DNA reads TGTGCCAGCCCTGGGACAGGGCTGACTGGAGAAAAACCTTACGAGCAGTACTTC. The encoded protein is CASPGTGLTGEKPYEQYF.

The chain links TRBV5-1 to TRBJ2-3; D ambiguous. The CDR3 consists of 16 residues. Germline values: CDR1 SGHRS, CDR2 YFSETQ. Trimming took off 4 bases at V and 0 bases at J, with 15 bases between the two ends. CDR3 region: CASSPLRVASTDTQYF. Written as DNA, the CDR3 is TGCGCCAGCAGCCCCCTCCGCGTAGCTAGCACAGATACGCAGTATTTT.

The chain's CDR3 is CATAWGTSGNEQFF. CDR3 bases: TGTGCCACCGCCTGGGGGACTAGCGGGAATGAGCAGTTCTTC. The chain links TRBV24-1 to TRBJ2-1, with TRBD2 identical over 12 bases. V lost 9 bases and J lost 7; bases outside the gene matches: 6. The CDR3 sequence is 14 residues long. Germline V gives CDR1 KGHDR, CDR2 SFDVKD.

This clonotype was counted at least ten times. The chain has TRBV7-9 and TRBJ2-3, with D possibly TRBD1 on 6 matching bases. The CDR3 is made up of 15 amino acids. Trimming took off 5 bases at V and 1 base at J, with 13 bases between the two ends. Per germline, CDR1 SEHNR and CDR2 FQNEAQ (reference sequence). CDR3 coding DNA: TGTGCCAGCAGCGCCACAGGGTCCGGCACAGATACGCAGTATTTT. This gives the protein CASSATGSGTDTQYF.

The chain is built from TRBV29-1 and TRBJ2-5; weak D call: TRBD2 (5 bases). Trimming stripped 7 bases from V and 11 bases from J, with 23 bases between. The CDR3 runs 13 residues. The germline CDR1 and CDR2 sequences are SQVTM and ANQGSEA. The CDR3 loop reads CSGGPRQLYGQYF. CDR3 sequence (DNA): TGCAGCGGAGGGCCCCGGCAATTGTACGGGCAGTACTTC.

This clonotype was detected a few times. This chain links TRBV2 with TRBJ2-3; D gene unclear. V was cut by 6 bases and J by 2 bases, with 6 bases left in between. In germline, CDR1 is SNHLY, CDR2 FYNNEI. This CDR3 spans 12 amino acids. The CDR3 reads CASRQDTDTQYF. As DNA, the CDR3 is TGTGCCAGCAGGCAGGACACAGATACGCAGTATTTT.

This rearrangement joins TRBV19 to TRBJ2-5, with D perhaps TRBD1 (5 bases). Matching the DNA end better, TRBJ2-7 makes the J call doubtful. From germline, CDR1 is LNHDA and CDR2 SQIVND (reference sequence). This CDR3 spans 17 amino acids. The CDR3 spells CASSSLGRTDKTYEQYF. The DNA of the CDR3 is TGTGCCAGTAGTTCCCTGGGTAGGACGGACAAGACCTACGAGCAGTACTTC.

This clonotype occurred a few times. This chain links TRBV7-9 with TRBJ2-5; maybe TRBD2 (6 bases). The CDR3 has 16 amino acids. Germline values: CDR1 SEHNR, CDR2 FQNEAQ (reference sequence). V dropped 5 bases and J dropped 1 base, with 17 bases sitting between them. The CDR3 DNA reads TGTGCCAGCAGCGACGGGACGGGGGTTATCCAAGAGACCCAGTACTTC. Translation: CASSDGTGVIQETQYF.

This clonotype has a count of ten or more. This chain joins TRBV7-9 and TRBJ2-2, with 7 bases lining up with TRBD2. Germline lookup yields CDR1 SEHNR and CDR2 FQNEAQ (reference sequence). The CDR3 runs to 15 residues. The V and J ends lost 6 bases and 0 bases, in that order; junction bases with no gene match: 4. The CDR3 DNA is TGTGCCAGCAGTTTGAGCGGGGCGAACACCGGGGAGCTGTTTTTT. Translation gives CASSLSGANTGELFF.

The rearrangement uses TRBV12-3 or TRBV12-4 and TRBJ1-2; 7 bases align to TRBD1. This CDR3 has 13 amino acids. J gave up 7 bases and V 7 bases, and 9 bases lay outside the gene matches. CDR3 residues: CASTPDHRGGYTF. DNA of the CDR3: TGTGCCAGCACTCCCGATCACAGGGGTGGCTACACCTTC.

This clonotype was seen a few times. The chain employs TRBV10-3 and TRBJ2-1, with TRBD2 identical over 8 bases. Germline V gene data show CDR1 as ENHRY and CDR2 as SYGVKD. Germline trimming cut 3 bases from V and 2 bases from J; bases unmatched to any gene: 9. The CDR3 loop spans 17 amino acids. CDR3 in amino acids: CAISDDRLASPYNEQFF. The CDR3 DNA follows: TGTGCCATCAGTGATGACAGACTAGCGTCACCCTACAATGAGCAGTTCTTC.

This chain links TRBV19 with TRBJ2-7; TRBD1 matches at 10 bases. J was trimmed by 1 base and V by 7 bases; bases with no gene match: 7. The germline V gene encodes CDR1 LNHDA and CDR2 SQIVND (reference sequence). The CDR3 is made up of 15 amino acids. CDR3: CASTSGQGLSYEQYF. The CDR3 DNA reads as TGTGCCAGTACATCGGGACAGGGGCTATCCTACGAGCAGTACTTC.

The chain uses TRBV10-3 and TRBJ1-1; D ambiguous. This CDR3 comprises 15 residues. Germline values: CDR1 ENHRY, CDR2 SYGVKD. V dropped 2 bases and J dropped 0 bases, with 10 bases sitting between them. The CDR3 nucleotides read TGTGCCATCAGTGAGCCGGGCCTGGTGAACACTGAAGCTTTCTTT. This sequence encodes CAISEPGLVNTEAFF.

This clonotype was counted once. A junction end diverges from the germline sequence, so it may reflect a read error. This chain joins TRBV11-2 and TRBJ2-1, with no clear D. The CDR3 has 13 residues. The germline gives CDR1 SGHAT, CDR2 FQNNGV. This chain's CDR3 is CASSLDMGIEQLF. The CDR3 DNA follows: TGTGCCAGCAGCTTAGATATGGGGATAGAGCAGCTCTTC. Variable domain in full (rest from reference TRBV11-2 and TRBJ2-1): EAGVAQSPRYKIIEKRQSVAFWCNPISGHATLYWYQQILGQGPKLLIQFQNNGVVDDSQLPKDRFSAERLKGVDSTLKIQPAKLEDSAVYLCASSLDMGIEQLFGPGTRLTVL.

Turning to this clonotype: The germline gene is not matched at one end of the junction; a read error may be the cause. The genes are TRBV28 and TRBJ1-6; no firm D call. Germline V CDR1 and CDR2: MDHEN, SYDVKM. There are 13 residues in the CDR3. The CDR3 nucleotides are TGTGCCAGCAGGGTTTGGGATAATTCACCCCCCCACTTT. Amino acid sequence: CASRVWDNSPPHF.

The gene calls are TRBV4-2 and TRBJ2-5; D remains unclear. There are 15 residues in the CDR3. V was pared by 2 bases and J by 5 bases, with 15 bases between. Germline CDR1 and CDR2: LGHNA and YNFKEQ. In DNA form, the CDR3 reads TGTGCCAGCAGCCAACCGGATAGTAGGGCGGAGACCCAGTACTTC. Amino acids: CASSQPDSRAETQYF.

This clonotype turned up a few times. The chain joins TRBV14 to TRBJ2-1; D is ambiguous. CDR3 length equals 17 residues. Germline V lookup: CDR1 SGHDN, CDR2 FVKESK. V dropped 2 bases and J dropped 4 bases, with 18 bases sitting between them. CDR3 residues: CASSQNPGAPYYNEQFF. CDR3 in DNA: TGTGCCAGCAGCCAAAACCCCGGTGCACCCTATTACAATGAGCAGTTCTTC.

This CDR3 reads CASSLWGTGEQFF. DNA of the CDR3: TGTGCCAGCAGTTTATGGGGGACAGGGGAGCAGTTCTTC. The gene calls are TRBV27 and TRBJ2-1; 9 nucleotides match TRBD1. The germline CDR1 and CDR2 sequences are MNHEY and SMNVEV (reference sequence). The CDR3 is 13 amino acids. V dropped 1 base and J dropped 10; count of bases not matched to a gene: 2.

The J gene is TRBJ2-2, the V gene TRBV7-3; maybe TRBD2 (6 bases). Per the germline V gene, CDR1 is SGHTA and CDR2 is FQGTGA. The V and J ends lost 2 bases and 6 bases respectively, with 10 bases between them. The CDR3 consists of 14 residues. The CDR3, as DNA: TGTGCCAGCAGCTTAGGAGGCGGGGCCGGGGAGCTGTTTTTT. Its protein is CASSLGGGAGELFF.

The V and J genes are TRBV20-1 and TRBJ2-7; weak D call: TRBD2 (6 bases). Trimming cost V 0 bases and J 4 bases, with 13 bases left between them. Germline CDR1 reads DFQATT; CDR2 reads SNEGSKA (reference sequence). The CDR3 extends over 14 amino acids. Here the CDR3 DNA reads TGCAGTGCTAGAGAGGGGGGTCGGACGTACGAGCAGTACTTC. Translated: CSAREGGRTYEQYF.

The count of this clonotype is one. This chain uses TRBV12-3 or TRBV12-4 with TRBJ2-3, with 8 nucleotides matching TRBD2. V trimming: 4 bases; J trimming: 4 bases; junction bases outside the gene matches: 4. This CDR3 is 14 amino acids long. In nucleotides, the CDR3 is TGTGCCAGCAGTTGGGGCGGGGGGCCAGATACGCAGTATTTT. Protein product: CASSWGGGPDTQYF.